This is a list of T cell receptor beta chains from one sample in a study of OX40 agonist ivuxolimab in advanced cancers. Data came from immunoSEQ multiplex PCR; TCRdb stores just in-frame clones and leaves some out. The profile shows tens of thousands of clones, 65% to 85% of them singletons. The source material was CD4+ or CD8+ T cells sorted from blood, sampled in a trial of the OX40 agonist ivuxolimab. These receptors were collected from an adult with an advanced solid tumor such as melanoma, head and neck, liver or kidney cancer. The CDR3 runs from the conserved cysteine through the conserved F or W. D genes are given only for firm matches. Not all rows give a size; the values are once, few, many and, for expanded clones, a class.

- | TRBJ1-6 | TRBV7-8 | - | TGTGCCAGCAGCTCTCAGGGAACGTCCTATAATTCACCCCTCCACTTT | CASSSQGTSYNSPLHF
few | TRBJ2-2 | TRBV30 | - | TGTGCCTGGAGTAGGGCGAACACCGGGGAGCTGTTTTTT | CAWSRANTGELFF
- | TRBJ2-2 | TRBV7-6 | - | TGTGCCAGCAGCTCTAATTCTAGGGGGGCCGGGGAGCTGTTTTTT | CASSSNSRGAGELFF
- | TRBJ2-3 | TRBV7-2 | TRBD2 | TGTGCCAGCAGCTTAATAGCGGGGGGGCAAGATACGCAGTATTTT | CASSLIAGGQDTQYF
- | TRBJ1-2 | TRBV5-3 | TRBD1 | TGTGCCAGAAGCTCTAAGGGACAGGCCGATCTCTCCTTAAACTATGGCTACACCTTC | CARSSKGQADLSLNYGYTF
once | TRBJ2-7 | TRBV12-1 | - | TGTGCCAGCAGCTTTGACGTCGGTCCGTACGAGCAGTACTTC | CASSFDVGPYEQYF
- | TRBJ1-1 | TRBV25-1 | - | TGTGCCAGCACATATAACGTGGGGAGGACTGAAGCTTTCTTT | CASTYNVGRTEAFF
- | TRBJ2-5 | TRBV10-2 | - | TGCGCCAGCAGTCCCCGCATGACTGGCGAGACCCAGTACTTC | CASSPRMTGETQYF
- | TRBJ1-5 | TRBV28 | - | TGTGCCAGCAGTCCAGGTGGACCGACAAATCAGCCCCAGCATTTT | CASSPGGPTNQPQHF
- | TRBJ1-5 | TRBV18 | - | TGTGCCAGCTCACCACGGCAGAATAGCAATCAGCCCCAGCATTTT | CASSPRQNSNQPQHF
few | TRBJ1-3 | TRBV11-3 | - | TGTGCCAGCAGCTCGTCGACAGAACGAAACACCATATATTTT | CASSSSTERNTIYF
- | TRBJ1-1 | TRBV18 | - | TGTGCCAGCTCACGCGGGACCGAGAACACTGAAGCTTTCTTT | CASSRGTENTEAFF
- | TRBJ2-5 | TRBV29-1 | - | TGCAGCGTTGAAAGGGATCGCCAAGAGACCCAGTACTTC | CSVERDRQETQYF
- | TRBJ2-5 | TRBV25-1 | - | TGTGCCAGCAGTGAATCCCCCTCAGAGACCCAGTACTTC | CASSESPSETQYF
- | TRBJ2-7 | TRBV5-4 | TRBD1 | TGTGCCAGCAGTCGTGACAGGGGTCAGACCTACGAGCAGTACTTC | CASSRDRGQTYEQYF
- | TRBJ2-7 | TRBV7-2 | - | TGTGCCAGCAGCTTCTCAGAAACTCTCGAGCAGTACTTC | CASSFSETLEQYF
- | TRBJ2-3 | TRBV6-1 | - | TGTGCCAGCAGTGAAATGGAGGGCACAGATACGCAGTATTTT | CASSEMEGTDTQYF
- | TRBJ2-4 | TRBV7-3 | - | TGTGCCAGCAGTCCAGGGTTCGAAAACATTCAGTACTTC | CASSPGFENIQYF
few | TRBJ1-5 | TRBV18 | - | TGTGCCAGCTCACAAGAGGGGGGGAGCAATCAGCCCCAGCATTTT | CASSQEGGSNQPQHF
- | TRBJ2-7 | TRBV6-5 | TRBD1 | TGTGCCAGCAGCCGCGGACAGGGGAATGAGCAGTACTTC | CASSRGQGNEQYF
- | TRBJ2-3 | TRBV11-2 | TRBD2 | TGTGCCAGCAGCAACCGAGCGGGAGGGGTCACAGATACGCAGTATTTT | CASSNRAGGVTDTQYF
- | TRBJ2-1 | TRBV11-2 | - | TGTGCCAGCAGCTATACGGGGGTCGCCTACAATGAGCAGTTCTTC | CASSYTGVAYNEQFF
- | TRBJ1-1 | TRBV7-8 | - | TGTGCCAGCAGCGTCAGGGAGCACACTGAAGCTTTCTTT | CASSVREHTEAFF
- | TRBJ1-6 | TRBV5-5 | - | TGTGCCAGCAGCCTCATTTCGGAGGGGTATTCACCCCTCCACTTT | CASSLISEGYSPLHF
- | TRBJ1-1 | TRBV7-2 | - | TGTGCCAGCAGCTTAGGACGGAACACTGAAGCTTTCTTT | CASSLGRNTEAFF
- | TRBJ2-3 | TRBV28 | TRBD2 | TGTGCCACTCGGGCTAGCGGGAGCATAGATACGCAGTATTTT | CATRASGSIDTQYF
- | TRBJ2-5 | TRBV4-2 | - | TGTGCCAGCAGCCCGGAGGCGCTAGCCCCCGAGACCCAGTACTTC | CASSPEALAPETQYF
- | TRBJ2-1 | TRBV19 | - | TGTGCCATAGGGGGGACTGGGTACTACAATGAGCAGTTCTTC | CAIGGTGYYNEQFF
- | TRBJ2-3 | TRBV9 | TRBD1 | TGTGCCAGCAGCCCTCAGGGGGCTCGCACAGATACGCAGTATTTT | CASSPQGARTDTQYF
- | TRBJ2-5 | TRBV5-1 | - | TGCGCCAGCAGCACCACAGGGATGGGGACCCAGTACTTC | CASSTTGMGTQYF
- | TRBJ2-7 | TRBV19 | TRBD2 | TGTGCCAGTAGATCGGGACTAGCGGTAGCCTACGAGCAGTACTTC | CASRSGLAVAYEQYF
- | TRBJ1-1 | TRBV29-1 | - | TGCAGCGTGGGCGAGGGGGACACTGAAGCTTTCTTT | CSVGEGDTEAFF
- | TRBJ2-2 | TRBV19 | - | TGTGCCAGTAGTGTACAGGGAGGCGCCGGGGAGCTGTTTTTT | CASSVQGGAGELFF
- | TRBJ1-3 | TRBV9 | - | TGTGCCAGCAGCGTGGAGGGGAACTCTGGAAACACCATATATTTT | CASSVEGNSGNTIYF
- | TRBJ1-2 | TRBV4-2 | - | TGTGCCAGCAGCCAAGAAGCGGGGACTGTCTATGGCTACACCTTC | CASSQEAGTVYGYTF
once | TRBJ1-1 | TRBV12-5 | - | TGTGCTAGTGGTTCTGACAGGTTGAACACTGAAGCTTTCTTT | CASGSDRLNTEAFF
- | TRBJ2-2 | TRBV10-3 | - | TGTGCCATCAGTGAGTTTGAGTCCGGGGAGCTGTTTTTT | CAISEFESGELFF
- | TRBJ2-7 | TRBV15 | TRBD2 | TGTGCCACCAGCAGAGAGATACTAGCGGGAACCTACGAGCAGTACTTC | CATSREILAGTYEQYF
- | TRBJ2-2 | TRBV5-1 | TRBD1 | TGCGCCAGCAGCTTCGGCCTGGGACAGTACACCGGGGAGCTGTTTTTT | CASSFGLGQYTGELFF
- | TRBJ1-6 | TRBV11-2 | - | TGTGCCAGCAGCCGGACCGCCTCAACGGGGAATTCACCCCTCCACTTT | CASSRTASTGNSPLHF
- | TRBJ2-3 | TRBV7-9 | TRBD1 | TGTGCCAGCAGCTTAAACGCAGGGGGATCAACAGATACGCAGTATTTT | CASSLNAGGSTDTQYF
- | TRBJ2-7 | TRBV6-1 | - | TGTGCCAGCAGTCCCGGGACTTACTACGAGCAGTACTTC | CASSPGTYYEQYF